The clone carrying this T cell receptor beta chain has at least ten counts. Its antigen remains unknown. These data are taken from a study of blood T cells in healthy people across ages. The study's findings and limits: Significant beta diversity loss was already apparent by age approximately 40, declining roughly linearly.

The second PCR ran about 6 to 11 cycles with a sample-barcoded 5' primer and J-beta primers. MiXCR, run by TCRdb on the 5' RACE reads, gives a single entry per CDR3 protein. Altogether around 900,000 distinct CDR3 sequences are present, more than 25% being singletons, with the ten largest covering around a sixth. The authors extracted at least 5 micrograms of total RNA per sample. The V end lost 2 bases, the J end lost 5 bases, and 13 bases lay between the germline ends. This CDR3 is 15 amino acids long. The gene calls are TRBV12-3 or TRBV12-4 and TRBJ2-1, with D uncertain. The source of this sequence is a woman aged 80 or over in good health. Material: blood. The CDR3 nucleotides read TGTGCCAGCAGTTTATGGTCCCTCCTCCACAATGAGCAGTTCTTC. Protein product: CASSLWSLLHNEQFF.